The clone carrying this TCR beta chain was counted between two and nine times. The data derive from a study of blood T cell repertoires in COVID-19. The protocol was immunoSEQ multiplex PCR, while the TCRdb copy is restricted to in-frame clones and leaves out a portion. The table has 35,000 to 45,000 clones, roughly 90% seen once; the top ten hold approximately 14%. Sequenced material: peripheral blood. The TCR comes from a human donor in a cohort sampled during active COVID-19.

The CDR3 DNA reads TGTGCCAGCAGCTTAAACAGGGATAGCTACACCTTC. Translation gives CASSLNRDSYTF. The V call is TRBV7-9, the J call TRBJ1-2, with a weak D call TRBD1 (6 bases). CDR3 length: 12 amino acids. V was trimmed by 2 bases and J by 9 bases, leaving 10 bases between them. Germline CDR1 is SEHNR and CDR2 is FQNEAQ (reference sequence).